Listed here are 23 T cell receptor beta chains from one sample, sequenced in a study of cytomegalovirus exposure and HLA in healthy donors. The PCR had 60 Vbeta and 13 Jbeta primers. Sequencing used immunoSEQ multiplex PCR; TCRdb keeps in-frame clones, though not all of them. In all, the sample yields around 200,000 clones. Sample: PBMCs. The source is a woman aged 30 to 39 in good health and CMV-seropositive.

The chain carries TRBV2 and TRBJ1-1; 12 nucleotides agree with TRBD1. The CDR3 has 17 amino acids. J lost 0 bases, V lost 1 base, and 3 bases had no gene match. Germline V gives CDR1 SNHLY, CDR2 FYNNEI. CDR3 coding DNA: TGTGCCAGCAGTGAAGGGGGGACAGGGGGCATGAACACTGAAGCTTTCTTT. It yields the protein CASSEGGTGGMNTEAFF.

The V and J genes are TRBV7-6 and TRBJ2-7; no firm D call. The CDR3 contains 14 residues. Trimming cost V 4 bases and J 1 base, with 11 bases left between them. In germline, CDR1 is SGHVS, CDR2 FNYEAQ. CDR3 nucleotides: TGTGCCAGCAGCTCGCGGCCCAATTCCTACGAGCAGTACTTC. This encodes CASSSRPNSYEQYF.

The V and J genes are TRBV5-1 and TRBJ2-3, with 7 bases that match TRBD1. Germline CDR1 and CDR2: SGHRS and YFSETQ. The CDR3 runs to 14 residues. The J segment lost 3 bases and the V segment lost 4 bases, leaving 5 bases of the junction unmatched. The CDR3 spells CASSRQGGTDTQYF. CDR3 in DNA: TGCGCCAGCAGCAGACAGGGTGGAACAGATACGCAGTATTTT.

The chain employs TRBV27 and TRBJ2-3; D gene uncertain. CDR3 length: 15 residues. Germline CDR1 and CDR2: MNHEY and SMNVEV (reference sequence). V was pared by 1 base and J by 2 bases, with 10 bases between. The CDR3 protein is CASSLLGTSTDTQYF. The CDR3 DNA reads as TGTGCCAGCAGTTTATTGGGCACATCCACAGATACGCAGTATTTT.

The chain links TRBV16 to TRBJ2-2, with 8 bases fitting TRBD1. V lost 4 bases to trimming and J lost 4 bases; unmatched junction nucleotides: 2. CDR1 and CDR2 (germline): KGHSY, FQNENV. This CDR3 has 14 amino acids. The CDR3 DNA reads TGTGCCAGCAGCCCGGGACAGGTCACCGGGGAGCTGTTTTTT. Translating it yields CASSPGQVTGELFF.

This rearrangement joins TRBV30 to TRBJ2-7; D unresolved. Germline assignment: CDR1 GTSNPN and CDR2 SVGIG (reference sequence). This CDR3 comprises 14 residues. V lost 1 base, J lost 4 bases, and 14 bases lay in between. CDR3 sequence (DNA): TGTGCCTGGAGTGACGCCTCTCTAACTTACGAGCAGTACTTC. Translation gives CAWSDASLTYEQYF.

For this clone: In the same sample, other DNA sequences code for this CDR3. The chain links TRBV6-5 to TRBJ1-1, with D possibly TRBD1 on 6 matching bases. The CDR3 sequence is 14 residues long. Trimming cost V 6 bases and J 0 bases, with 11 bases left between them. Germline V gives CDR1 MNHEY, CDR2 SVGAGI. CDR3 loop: CASSRQALNTEAFF. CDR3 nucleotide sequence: TGTGCCAGCAGCCGACAGGCCCTGAACACTGAAGCTTTCTTT.

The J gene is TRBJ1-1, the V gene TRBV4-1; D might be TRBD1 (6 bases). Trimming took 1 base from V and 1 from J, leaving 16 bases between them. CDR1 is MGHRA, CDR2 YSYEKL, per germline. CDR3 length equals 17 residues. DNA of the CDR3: TGCGCCAGCAGCCAAGGGATGCTAGGCAGGGGGAACACTGAAGCTTTCTTT. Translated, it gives CASSQGMLGRGNTEAFF.

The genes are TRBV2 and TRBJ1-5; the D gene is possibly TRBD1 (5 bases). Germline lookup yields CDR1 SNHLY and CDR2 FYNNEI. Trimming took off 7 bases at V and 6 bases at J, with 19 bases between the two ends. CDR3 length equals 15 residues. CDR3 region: CASTLDKPLSQPQHF. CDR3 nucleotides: TGTGCCAGCACCTTGGACAAACCTTTGAGTCAGCCCCAGCATTTT.

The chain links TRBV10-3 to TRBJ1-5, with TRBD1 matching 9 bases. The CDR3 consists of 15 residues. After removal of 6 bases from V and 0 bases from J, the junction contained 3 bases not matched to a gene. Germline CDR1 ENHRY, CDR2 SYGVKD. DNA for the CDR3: TGTGCCATCAGCGGGACAGGGTATAGCAATCAGCCCCAGCATTTT. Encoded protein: CAISGTGYSNQPQHF.

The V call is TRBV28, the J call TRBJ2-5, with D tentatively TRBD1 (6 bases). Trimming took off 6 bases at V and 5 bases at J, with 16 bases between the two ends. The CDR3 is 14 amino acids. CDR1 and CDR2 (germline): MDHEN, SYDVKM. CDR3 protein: CASSSRGGMETQYF. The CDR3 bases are TGTGCCAGCAGCTCCAGGGGTGGCATGGAGACCCAGTACTTC.

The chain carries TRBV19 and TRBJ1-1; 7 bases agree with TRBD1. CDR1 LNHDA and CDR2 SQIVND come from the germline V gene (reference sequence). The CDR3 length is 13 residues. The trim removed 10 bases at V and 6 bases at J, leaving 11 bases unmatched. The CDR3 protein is CATCDREPSEAFF. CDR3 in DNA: TGTGCCACCTGCGACAGGGAACCTTCTGAAGCTTTCTTT.

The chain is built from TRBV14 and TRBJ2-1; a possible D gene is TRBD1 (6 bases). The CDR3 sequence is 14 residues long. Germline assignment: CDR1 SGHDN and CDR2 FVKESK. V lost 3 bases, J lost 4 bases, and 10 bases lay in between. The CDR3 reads CASSHADSYNEQFF. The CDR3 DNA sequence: TGTGCCAGCAGCCACGCGGACAGTTACAATGAGCAGTTCTTC.

In DNA form, the CDR3 reads TGTGCCAGCAGCTCTTTTGACCTGGGACTAGGTGGGAATGAGCAGTTCTTC. It yields the protein CASSSFDLGLGGNEQFF. V and J are TRBV7-9 and TRBJ2-1, with TRBD2 identical over 8 bases. V lost 4 bases and J lost 7; bases outside the gene matches: 15. Germline V gene data show CDR1 as SEHNR and CDR2 as FQNEAQ (reference sequence). The CDR3 sequence is 17 residues long.

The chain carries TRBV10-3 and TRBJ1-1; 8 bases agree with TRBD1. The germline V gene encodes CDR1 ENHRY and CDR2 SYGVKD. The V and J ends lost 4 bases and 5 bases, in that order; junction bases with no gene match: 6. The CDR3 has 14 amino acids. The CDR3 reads CAISAGTGRTEAFF. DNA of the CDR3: TGTGCCATCAGTGCCGGGACAGGCAGGACTGAAGCTTTCTTT.

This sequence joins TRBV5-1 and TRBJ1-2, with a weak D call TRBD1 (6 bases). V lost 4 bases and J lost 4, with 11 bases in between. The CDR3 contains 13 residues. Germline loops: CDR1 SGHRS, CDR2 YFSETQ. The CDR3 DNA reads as TGCGCCAGCAGCCCAGGGGCGGGCTATGGCTACACCTTC. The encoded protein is CASSPGAGYGYTF.

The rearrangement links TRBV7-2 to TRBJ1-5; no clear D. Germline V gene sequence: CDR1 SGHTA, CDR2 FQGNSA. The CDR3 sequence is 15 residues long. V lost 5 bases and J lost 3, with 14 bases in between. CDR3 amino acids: CASSPEAGNNQPQHF. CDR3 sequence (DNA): TGTGCCAGCAGCCCCGAGGCCGGTAACAATCAGCCCCAGCATTTT.

The CDR3 is CASKYGLAGANTGELFF. The CDR3 nucleotides are TGCGCCAGCAAGTACGGACTAGCGGGGGCGAACACCGGGGAGCTGTTTTTT. The chain has TRBV5-1 and TRBJ2-2, with 13 bases matching TRBD2. The CDR3 consists of 17 residues. Germline-derived CDR1 and CDR2 are SGHRS and YFSETQ. The junction had 5 bases not matched to a gene; V was cut back by 6 bases and J by 0 bases.

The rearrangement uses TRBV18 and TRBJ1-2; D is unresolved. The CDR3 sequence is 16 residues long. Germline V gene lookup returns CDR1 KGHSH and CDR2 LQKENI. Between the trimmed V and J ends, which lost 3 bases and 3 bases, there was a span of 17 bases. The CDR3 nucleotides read TGTGCCAGCTCACCTCAACGCTCGGGTGTCGACTATGGCTACACCTTC. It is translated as CASSPQRSGVDYGYTF.

The CDR3 sequence is CASRQDREYNEQFF. CDR3 DNA sequence: TGTGCCAGCAGACAGGACAGGGAGTACAATGAGCAGTTCTTC. The chain links TRBV6-5 to TRBJ2-1, with 8 nucleotides matching TRBD1. Germline loops: CDR1 MNHEY, CDR2 SVGAGI. The length of the CDR3 is 14 residues. Trimming cost V 6 bases and J 4 bases; bases outside gene matches: 5.

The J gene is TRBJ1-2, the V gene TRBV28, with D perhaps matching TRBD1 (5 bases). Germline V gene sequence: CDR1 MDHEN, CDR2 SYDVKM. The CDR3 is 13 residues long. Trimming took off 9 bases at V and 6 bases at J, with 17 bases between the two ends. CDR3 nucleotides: TGTGCCAGTACCTTTAGGGGTAAAGATGGCTACACCTTC. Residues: CASTFRGKDGYTF.

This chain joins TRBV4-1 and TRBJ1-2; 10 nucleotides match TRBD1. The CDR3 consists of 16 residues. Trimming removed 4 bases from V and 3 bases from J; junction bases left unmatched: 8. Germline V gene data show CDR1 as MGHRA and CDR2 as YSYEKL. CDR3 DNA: TGCGCCAGCAGCCTCTTTGGACAGGGGGGTGACTATGGCTACACCTTC. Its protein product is CASSLFGQGGDYGYTF.

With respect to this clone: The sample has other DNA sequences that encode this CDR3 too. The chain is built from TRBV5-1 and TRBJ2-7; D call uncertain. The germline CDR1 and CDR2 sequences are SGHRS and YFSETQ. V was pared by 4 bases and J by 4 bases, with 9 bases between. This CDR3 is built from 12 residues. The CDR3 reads CASSPRGYEQYF. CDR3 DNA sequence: TGCGCCAGCAGCCCCAGAGGATACGAGCAGTACTTC.